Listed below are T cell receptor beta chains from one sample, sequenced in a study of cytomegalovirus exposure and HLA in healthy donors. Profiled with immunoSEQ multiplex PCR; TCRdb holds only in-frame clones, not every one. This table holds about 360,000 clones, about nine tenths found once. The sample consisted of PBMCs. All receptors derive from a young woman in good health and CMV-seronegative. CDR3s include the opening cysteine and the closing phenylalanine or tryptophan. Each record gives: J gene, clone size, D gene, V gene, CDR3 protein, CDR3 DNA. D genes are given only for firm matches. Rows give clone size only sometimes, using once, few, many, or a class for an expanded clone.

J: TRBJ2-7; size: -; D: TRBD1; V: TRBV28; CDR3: CASRRTGGLGAYEQYF; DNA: TGTGCCAGCAGGAGGACAGGGGGCCTTGGGGCCTACGAGCAGTACTTC
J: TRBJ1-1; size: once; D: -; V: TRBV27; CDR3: CASSLDRSGTEAFF; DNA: TGTGCCAGCAGCCTAGACAGGTCGGGGACTGAAGCTTTCTTT
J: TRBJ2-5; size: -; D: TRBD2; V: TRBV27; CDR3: CASRRTSSVQETQYF; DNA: TGTGCCAGCAGGCGGACTAGCTCTGTCCAAGAGACCCAGTACTTC
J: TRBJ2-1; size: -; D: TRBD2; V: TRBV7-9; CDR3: CASSPKLAGDLNEQFF; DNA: TGTGCCAGCAGCCCAAAACTAGCGGGGGATTTAAACGAGCAGTTCTTC
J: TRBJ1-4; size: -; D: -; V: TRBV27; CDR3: CASSLRQVNEKLFF; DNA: TGTGCCAGCAGTTTACGACAGGTTAATGAAAAACTGTTTTTT
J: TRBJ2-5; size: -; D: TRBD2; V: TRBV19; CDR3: CASMRGIGQETQYF; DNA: TGTGCCAGTATGCGGGGGATTGGGCAAGAGACCCAGTACTTC
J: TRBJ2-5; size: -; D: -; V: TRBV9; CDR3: CASSARGGGVGIQETQYF; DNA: TGTGCCAGCAGCGCAAGGGGCGGAGGGGTTGGGATTCAAGAGACCCAGTACTTC
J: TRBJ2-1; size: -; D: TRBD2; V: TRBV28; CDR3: CASTPIGLAGGYNEQFF; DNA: TGTGCCAGCACCCCAATCGGACTAGCGGGAGGTTACAATGAGCAGTTCTTC
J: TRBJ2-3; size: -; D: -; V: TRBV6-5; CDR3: CASSYSGQTDTQYF; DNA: TGTGCCAGCAGTTACTCCGGACAGACAGATACGCAGTATTTT
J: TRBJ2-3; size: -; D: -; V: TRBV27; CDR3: CASRSLERGTDTQYF; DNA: TGTGCCAGCAGGTCCCTGGAGCGGGGCACAGATACGCAGTATTTT
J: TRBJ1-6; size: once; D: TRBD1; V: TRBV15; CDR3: CATSRGDRGYNSPLHF; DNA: TGTGCCACCAGCAGAGGGGACAGGGGATATAATTCACCCCTCCACTTT
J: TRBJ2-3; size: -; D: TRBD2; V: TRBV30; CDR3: CAWSVNWLAGGGGDTQYF; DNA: TGTGCCTGGAGTGTAAACTGGCTAGCGGGAGGGGGAGGAGATACGCAGTATTTT
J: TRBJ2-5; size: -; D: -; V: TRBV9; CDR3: CASSVFRGGPRETQYF; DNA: TGTGCCAGCAGCGTATTCAGGGGAGGGCCTCGAGAGACCCAGTACTTC
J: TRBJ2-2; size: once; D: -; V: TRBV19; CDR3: CASISRGAGELFF; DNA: TGTGCCAGTATCTCCAGGGGGGCCGGGGAGCTGTTTTTT
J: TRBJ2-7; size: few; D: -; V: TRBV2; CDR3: CASSVLLREQYF; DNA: TGTGCCAGCAGTGTTTTGCTGAGGGAGCAGTACTTC
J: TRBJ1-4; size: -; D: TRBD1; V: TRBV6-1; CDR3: CASSDEGQGRATNEKLFF; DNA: TGTGCCAGCAGTGATGAGGGACAGGGGAGAGCAACTAATGAAAAACTGTTTTTT
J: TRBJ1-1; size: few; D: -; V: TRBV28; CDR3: CASTPGTEAFF; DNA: TGTGCCAGCACCCCCGGTACTGAAGCTTTCTTT
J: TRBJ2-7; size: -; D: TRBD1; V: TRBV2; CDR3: CASSALTGVAEQYF; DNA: TGTGCCAGCAGCGCACTTACAGGGGTAGCCGAGCAGTACTTC
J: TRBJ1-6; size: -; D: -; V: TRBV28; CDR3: CASTLFRQPTDSPLHF; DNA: TGTGCCAGCACCCTTTTTAGACAGCCCACGGATTCACCCCTCCACTTT
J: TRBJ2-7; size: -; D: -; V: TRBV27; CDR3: CASSFRKGQPLEQYF; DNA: TGTGCCAGCAGCTTTAGAAAAGGACAGCCTCTGGAGCAGTACTTC
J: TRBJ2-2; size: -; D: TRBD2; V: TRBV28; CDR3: CASSAGGRSAGELFF; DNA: TGTGCCAGCAGTGCGGGGGGGCGGTCTGCCGGGGAGCTGTTTTTT
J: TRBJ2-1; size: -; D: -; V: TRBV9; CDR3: CASSVGGAGYNEQFF; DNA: TGTGCCAGCAGCGTAGGCGGGGCGGGCTACAATGAGCAGTTCTTC
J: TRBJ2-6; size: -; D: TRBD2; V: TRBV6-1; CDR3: CASSEKEAGGLVRSGANVLTF; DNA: TGTGCCAGCAGTGAAAAAGAGGCGGGGGGCTTGGTCCGCTCTGGGGCCAACGTCCTGACTTTC
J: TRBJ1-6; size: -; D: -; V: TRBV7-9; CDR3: CASSLVAGSQSPLHF; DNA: TGTGCCAGCAGCTTAGTGGCGGGCTCACAATCGCCCCTCCACTTT
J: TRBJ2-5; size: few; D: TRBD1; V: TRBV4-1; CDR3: CASSQDWDRGQETQYF; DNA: TGCGCCAGCAGCCAAGATTGGGACAGGGGGCAAGAGACCCAGTACTTC
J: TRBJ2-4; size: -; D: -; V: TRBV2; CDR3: CASSEGTSKNIQYF; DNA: TGTGCCAGCAGTGAAGGGACTTCCAAAAACATTCAGTACTTC
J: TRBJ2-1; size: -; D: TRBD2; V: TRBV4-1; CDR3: CASSQLTSGSYNEQFF; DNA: TGCGCCAGCAGCCAACTGACTAGCGGCTCCTACAATGAGCAGTTCTTC